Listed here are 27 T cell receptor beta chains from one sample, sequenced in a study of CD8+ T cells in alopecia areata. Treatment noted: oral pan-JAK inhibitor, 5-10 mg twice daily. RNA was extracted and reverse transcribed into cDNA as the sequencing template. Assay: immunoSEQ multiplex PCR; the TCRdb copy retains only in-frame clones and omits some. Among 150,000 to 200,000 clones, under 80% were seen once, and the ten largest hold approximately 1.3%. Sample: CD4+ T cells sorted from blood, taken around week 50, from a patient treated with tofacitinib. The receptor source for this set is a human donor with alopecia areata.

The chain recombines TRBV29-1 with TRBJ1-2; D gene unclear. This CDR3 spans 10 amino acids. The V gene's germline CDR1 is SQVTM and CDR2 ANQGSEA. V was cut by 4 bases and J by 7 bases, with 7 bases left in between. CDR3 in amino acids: CSVGSSGYTF. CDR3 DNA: TGCAGCGTTGGCAGTTCTGGCTACACCTTC.

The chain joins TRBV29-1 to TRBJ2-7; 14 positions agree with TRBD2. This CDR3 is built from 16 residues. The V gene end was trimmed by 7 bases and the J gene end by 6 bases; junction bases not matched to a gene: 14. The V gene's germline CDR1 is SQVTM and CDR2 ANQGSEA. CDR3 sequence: CSAGLAGGHRGGEQYF. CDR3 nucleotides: TGCAGCGCTGGACTAGCGGGGGGCCACAGAGGTGGCGAGCAGTACTTC.

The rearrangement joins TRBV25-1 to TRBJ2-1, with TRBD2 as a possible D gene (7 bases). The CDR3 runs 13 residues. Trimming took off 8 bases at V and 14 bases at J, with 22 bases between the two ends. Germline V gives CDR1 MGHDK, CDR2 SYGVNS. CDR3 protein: CASSPEGGPDKFF. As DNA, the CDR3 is TGTGCCAGCTCCCCAGAGGGGGGGCCGGATAAGTTCTTC.

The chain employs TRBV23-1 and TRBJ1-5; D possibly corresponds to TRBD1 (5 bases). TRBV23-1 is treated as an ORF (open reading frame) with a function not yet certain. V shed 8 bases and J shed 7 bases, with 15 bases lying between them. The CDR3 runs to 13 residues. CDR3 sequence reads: CASPHGGEQPQHF. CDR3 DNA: TGCGCCAGCCCCCACGGAGGGGAACAGCCCCAGCATTTT.

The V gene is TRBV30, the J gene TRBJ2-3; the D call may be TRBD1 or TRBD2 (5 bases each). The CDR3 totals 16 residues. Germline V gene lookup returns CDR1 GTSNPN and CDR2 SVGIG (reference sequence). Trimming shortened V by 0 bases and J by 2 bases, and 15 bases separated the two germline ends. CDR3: CAWSVNFWGTTDTQYF. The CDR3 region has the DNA TGTGCCTGGAGTGTAAACTTCTGGGGGACCACAGATACGCAGTATTTT.

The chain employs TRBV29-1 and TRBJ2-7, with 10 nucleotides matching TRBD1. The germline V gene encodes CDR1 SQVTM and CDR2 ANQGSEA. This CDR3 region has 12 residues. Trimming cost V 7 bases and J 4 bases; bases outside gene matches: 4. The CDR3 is CSAGQGLYEQYF. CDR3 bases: TGCAGCGCGGGACAGGGGTTATACGAGCAGTACTTC.

The CDR3: CAWSPRASRAYGYTF. DNA for the CDR3: TGTGCCTGGAGTCCCCGGGCTTCACGGGCCTATGGCTACACCTTC. The chain carries TRBV30 and TRBJ1-2; D ambiguous. In germline, CDR1 is GTSNPN, CDR2 SVGIG (reference sequence). The CDR3 is 15 amino acids. Trimming pared 2 bases from V and 4 bases from J, leaving 17 bases between.

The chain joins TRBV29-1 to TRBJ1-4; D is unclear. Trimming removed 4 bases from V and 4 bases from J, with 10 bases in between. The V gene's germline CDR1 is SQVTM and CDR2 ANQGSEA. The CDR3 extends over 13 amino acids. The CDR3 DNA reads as TGCAGCGTTGGAAGGGCGGATAATGAAAAACTGTTTTTT. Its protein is CSVGRADNEKLFF.

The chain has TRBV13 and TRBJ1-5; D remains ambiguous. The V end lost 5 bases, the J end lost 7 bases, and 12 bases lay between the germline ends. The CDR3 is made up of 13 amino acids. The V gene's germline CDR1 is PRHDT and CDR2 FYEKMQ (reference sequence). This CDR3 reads CASSTNQVQPQHF. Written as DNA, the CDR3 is TGTGCCAGCAGCACCAACCAGGTACAGCCCCAGCATTTT.

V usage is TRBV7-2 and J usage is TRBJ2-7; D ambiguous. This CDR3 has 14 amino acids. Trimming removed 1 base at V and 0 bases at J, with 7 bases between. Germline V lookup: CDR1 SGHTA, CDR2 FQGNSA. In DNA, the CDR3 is TGTGCCAGCAGCTTAGTTCCTAGCTCCTACGAGCAGTACTTC. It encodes CASSLVPSSYEQYF.

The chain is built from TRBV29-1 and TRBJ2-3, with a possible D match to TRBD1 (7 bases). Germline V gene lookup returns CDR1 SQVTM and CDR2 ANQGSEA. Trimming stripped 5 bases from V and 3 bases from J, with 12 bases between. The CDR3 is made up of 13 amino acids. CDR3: CSVRRGLTDTQYF. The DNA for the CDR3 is TGCAGCGTTCGGAGGGGGCTGACAGATACGCAGTATTTT.

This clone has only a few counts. The CDR3 DNA sequence: TGTGCCAGCAGTGAATCCACCGGGACAGGGACCGGGGAGCTGTTTTTT. Its protein is CASSESTGTGTGELFF. The rearrangement uses TRBV25-1 and TRBJ2-2; 9 bases are a match to TRBD1. The CDR3 loop spans 16 amino acids. The junction had 5 bases not matched to a gene; V was cut back by 1 base and J by 5 bases. The germline V gene has CDR1 MGHDK and CDR2 SYGVNS.

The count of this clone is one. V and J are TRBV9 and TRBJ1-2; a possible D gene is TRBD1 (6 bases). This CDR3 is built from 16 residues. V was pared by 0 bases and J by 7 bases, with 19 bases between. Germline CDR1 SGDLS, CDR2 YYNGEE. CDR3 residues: CASSVESAGGGSGYTF. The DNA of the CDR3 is TGTGCCAGCAGCGTAGAGTCAGCGGGGGGCGGTTCTGGCTACACCTTC.

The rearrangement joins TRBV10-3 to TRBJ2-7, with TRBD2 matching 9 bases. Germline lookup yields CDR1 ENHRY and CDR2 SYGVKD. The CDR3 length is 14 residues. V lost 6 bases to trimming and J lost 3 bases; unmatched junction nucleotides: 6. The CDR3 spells CAISPSGDDYEQYF. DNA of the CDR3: TGTGCCATCAGCCCTAGCGGGGACGACTACGAGCAGTACTTC.

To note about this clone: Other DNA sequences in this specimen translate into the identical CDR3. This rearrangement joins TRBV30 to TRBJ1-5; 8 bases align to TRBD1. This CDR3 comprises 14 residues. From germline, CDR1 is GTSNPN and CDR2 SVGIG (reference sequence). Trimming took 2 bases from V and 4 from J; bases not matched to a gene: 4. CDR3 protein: CAWSPGQGNQPQHF. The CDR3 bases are TGTGCCTGGAGTCCCGGACAGGGTAATCAGCCCCAGCATTTT.

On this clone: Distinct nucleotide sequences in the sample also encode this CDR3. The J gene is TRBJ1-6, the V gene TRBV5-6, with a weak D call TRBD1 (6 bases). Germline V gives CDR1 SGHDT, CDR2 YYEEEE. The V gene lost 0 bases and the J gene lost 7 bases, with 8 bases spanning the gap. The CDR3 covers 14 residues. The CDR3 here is CASSLGQGNSPLHF. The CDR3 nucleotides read TGTGCCAGCAGCTTGGGGCAGGGGAATTCACCCCTCCACTTT. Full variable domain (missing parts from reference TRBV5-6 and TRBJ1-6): DAGVTQSPTHLIKTRGQQVTLRCSPKSGHDTVSWYQQALGQGPQFIFQYYEEEERQRGNFPDRFSGHQFPNYSSELNVNALLLGDSALYLCASSLGQGNSPLHFGNGTRLTVT.

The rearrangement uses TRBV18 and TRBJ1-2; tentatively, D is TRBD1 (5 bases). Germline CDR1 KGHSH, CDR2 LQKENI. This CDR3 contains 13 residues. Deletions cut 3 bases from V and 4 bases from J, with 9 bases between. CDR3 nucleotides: TGTGCCAGCTCACCCACAGACAGCTATGGCTACACCTTC. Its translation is CASSPTDSYGYTF. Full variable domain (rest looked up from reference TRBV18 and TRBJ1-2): NAGVMQNPRHLVRRRGQEARLRCSPMKGHSHVYWYRQLPEEGLKFMVYLQKENIIDESGMPKERFSAEFPKEGPSILRIQQVVRGDSAAYFCASSPTDSYGYTFGSGTRLTVV.

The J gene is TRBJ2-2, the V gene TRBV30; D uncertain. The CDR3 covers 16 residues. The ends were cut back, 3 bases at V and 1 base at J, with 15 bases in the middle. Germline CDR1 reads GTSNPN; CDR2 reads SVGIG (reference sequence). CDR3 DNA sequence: TGTGCCTGGAGCGTGCGAGGACGACGGAACACCGGGGAGCTGTTTTTT. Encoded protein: CAWSVRGRRNTGELFF.

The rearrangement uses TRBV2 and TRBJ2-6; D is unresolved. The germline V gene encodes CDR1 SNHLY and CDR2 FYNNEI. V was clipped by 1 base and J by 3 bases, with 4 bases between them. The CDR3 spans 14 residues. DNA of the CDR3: TGTGCCAGCAGTGAAGGGTTTGGGGCCAACGTCCTGACTTTC. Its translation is CASSEGFGANVLTF.

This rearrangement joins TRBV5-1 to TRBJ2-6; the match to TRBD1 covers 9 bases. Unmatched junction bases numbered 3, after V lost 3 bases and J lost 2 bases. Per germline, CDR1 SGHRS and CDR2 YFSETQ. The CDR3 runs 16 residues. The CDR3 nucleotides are TGCGCCAGCAGCTCCGGGACAGGGACTGGGGCCAACGTCCTGACTTTC. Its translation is CASSSGTGTGANVLTF.

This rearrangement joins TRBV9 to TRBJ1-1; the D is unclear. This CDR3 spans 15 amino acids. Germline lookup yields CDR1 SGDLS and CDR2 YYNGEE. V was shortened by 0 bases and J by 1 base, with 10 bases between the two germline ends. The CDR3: CASSVGVGSNTEAFF. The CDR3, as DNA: TGTGCCAGCAGCGTAGGGGTAGGGTCGAACACTGAAGCTTTCTTT. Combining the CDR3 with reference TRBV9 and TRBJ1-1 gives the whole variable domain DSGVTQTPKHLITATGQRVTLRCSPRSGDLSVYWYQQSLDQGLQFLIQYYNGEERAKGNILERFSAQQFPDLHSELNLSSLELGDSALYFCASSVGVGSNTEAFFGQGTRLTVV.

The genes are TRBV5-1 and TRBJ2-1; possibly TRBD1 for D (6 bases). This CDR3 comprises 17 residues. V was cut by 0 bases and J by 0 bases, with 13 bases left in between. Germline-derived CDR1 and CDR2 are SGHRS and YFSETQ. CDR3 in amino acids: CASSLAPGADSYNEQFF. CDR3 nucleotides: TGCGCCAGCAGCTTGGCTCCAGGGGCCGACTCCTACAATGAGCAGTTCTTC.

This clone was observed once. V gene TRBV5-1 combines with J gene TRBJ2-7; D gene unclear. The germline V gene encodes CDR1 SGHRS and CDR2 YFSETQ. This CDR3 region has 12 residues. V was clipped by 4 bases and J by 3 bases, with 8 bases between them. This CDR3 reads CASSAESYEQYF. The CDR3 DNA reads TGCGCCAGCAGCGCCGAGAGCTACGAGCAGTACTTC.

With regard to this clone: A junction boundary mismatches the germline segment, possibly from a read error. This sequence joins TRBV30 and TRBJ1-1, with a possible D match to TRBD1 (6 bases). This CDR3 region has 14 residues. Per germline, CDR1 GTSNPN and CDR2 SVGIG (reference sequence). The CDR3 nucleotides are TGTGCCTGGAGTACGGGACAATTGAACCCTGAAGCTTTCTTT. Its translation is CAWSTGQLNPEAFF.

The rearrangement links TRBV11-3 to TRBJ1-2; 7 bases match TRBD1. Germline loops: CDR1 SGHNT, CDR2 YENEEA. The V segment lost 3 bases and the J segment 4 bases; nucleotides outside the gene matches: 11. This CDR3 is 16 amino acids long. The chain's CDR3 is CASSFRQGGTIYGYTF. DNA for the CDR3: TGTGCCAGCAGCTTCCGACAGGGAGGTACGATCTATGGCTACACCTTC.

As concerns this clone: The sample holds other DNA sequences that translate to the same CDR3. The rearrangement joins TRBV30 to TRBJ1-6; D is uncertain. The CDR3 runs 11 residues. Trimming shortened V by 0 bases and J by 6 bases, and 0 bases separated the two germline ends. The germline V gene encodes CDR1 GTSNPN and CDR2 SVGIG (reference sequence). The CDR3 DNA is TGTGCCTGGAGTGTTAATTCACCCCTCCACTTT. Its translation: CAWSVNSPLHF.

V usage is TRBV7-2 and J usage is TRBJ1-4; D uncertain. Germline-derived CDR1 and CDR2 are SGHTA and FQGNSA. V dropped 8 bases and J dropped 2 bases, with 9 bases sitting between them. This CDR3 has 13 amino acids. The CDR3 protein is CASCGRTNEKLFF. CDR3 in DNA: TGTGCCAGCTGTGGGAGGACTAATGAAAAACTGTTTTTT. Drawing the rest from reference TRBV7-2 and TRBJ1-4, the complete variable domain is GAGVSQSPSNKVTEKGKDVELRCDPISGHTALYWYRQSLGQGLEFLIYFQGNSAPDKSGLPSDRFSAERTGGSVSTLTIQRTQQEDSAVYLCASCGRTNEKLFFGSGTQLSVL.